This entry features one T cell receptor beta chain sequence. No antigen is known for it. The sample belongs to a study of monozygotic twins with inflammatory bowel disease. For each CDR3 protein, TCRdb gives one entry from its re-call of the 5' RACE reads, without DNA. The specimen's table records some 210,000 distinct CDR3 sequences. General study points: For IBD patients, clonotypes shared with others were fewer than for healthy twins, especially with disease activity.

The germline V gene encodes CDR1 MNHNS and CDR2 SASEGT. The CDR3 runs to 15 residues. The TCR was taken from a human donor with ulcerative colitis or Crohn's disease, or a healthy co-twin of an affected twin (not recorded which). The sample comprised blood. The rearrangement joins TRBV6-1 to TRBJ1-5; TCRdb indicates TRBD1, and absent DNA this call remains unverified. Here the CDR3 reads CASRGTGGKWEPQHF.